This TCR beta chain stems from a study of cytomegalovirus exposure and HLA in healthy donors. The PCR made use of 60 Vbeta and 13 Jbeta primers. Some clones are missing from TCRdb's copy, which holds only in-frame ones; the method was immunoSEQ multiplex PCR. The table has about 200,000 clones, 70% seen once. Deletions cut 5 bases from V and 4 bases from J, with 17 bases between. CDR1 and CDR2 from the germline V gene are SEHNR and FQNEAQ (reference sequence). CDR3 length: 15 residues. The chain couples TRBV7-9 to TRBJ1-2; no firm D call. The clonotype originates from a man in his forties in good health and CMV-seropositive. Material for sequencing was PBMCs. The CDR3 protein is CASSRGGSPTYGYTF. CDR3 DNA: TGTGCCAGCAGCCGAGGTGGCAGTCCCACCTATGGCTACACCTTC.